These 14 T cell receptor beta chains share one sample of origin, sequenced in a study of CD8 T cells in Susac syndrome. Roughly 0.45 to 1 ug RNA was reverse transcribed with random hexamers. TCRdb processed the immunoSEQ multiplex PCR reads anew with MiXCR; each CDR3 protein has one entry. The data contain about 150,000 distinct CDR3 sequences, 95% of them singletons. Specimen: CD8+ T cells from PBMCs. All receptors derive from a human donor with multiple sclerosis.

The chain combines TRBV12-3 or TRBV12-4 with TRBJ1-1; no clear D. With 3 bases removed from V and 4 bases from J, the gap between germline ends came to 12 bases. The CDR3 covers 14 residues. CDR3 sequence (DNA): TGTGCCAGCAGTTTGGACGTCCCCGGCACTGAAGCTTTCTTT. Translated: CASSLDVPGTEAFF.

CDR3 bases: TGTGCCACCAGTGCTAGCGGGCCAAGCACAGATACGCAGTATTTT. Amino acid sequence: CATSASGPSTDTQYF. The J gene is TRBJ2-3, the V gene TRBV24-1; 8 nucleotides match TRBD2. This CDR3 spans 15 amino acids. J lost 0 bases, V lost 5 bases, and 3 bases had no gene match. Germline loops: CDR1 KGHDR, CDR2 SFDVKD.

The CDR3 DNA is TGCGCCAGCAGCCAAGAGGCCGGCACTGAAGCTTTCTTT. It translates to CASSQEAGTEAFF. The chain links TRBV4-1 to TRBJ1-1; D gene ambiguous. V was shortened by 0 bases and J by 4 bases, with 6 bases between the two germline ends. Looked up from germline, CDR1 is MGHRA and CDR2 is YSYEKL. CDR3 length equals 13 residues.

The gene calls are TRBV4-1 and TRBJ2-7; 9 bases are shared with TRBD1. This CDR3 contains 15 residues. The V and J ends lost 2 bases and 3 bases, in that order; junction bases with no gene match: 5. Germline lookup yields CDR1 MGHRA and CDR2 YSYEKL. CDR3 coding DNA: TGCGCCAGCAGCCAATCCCCGGGACAGGGCTACGAGCAGTACGTC. Protein product: CASSQSPGQGYEQYV.

The rearrangement uses TRBV20-1 and TRBJ2-1, with 12 bases that match TRBD2. CDR1 is DFQATT and CDR2 is SNEGSKA in the germline V gene (reference sequence). V lost 6 bases, J lost 4 bases, and 4 bases stayed unmatched. The CDR3 is 14 residues long. Here the CDR3 reads CSAPGLAGYNEQFF. Written as DNA, the CDR3 is TGCAGTGCCCCCGGACTAGCGGGGTACAATGAGCAGTTCTTC.

This clonotype was found a few times. The chain is built from TRBV27 and TRBJ2-1, with D maybe TRBD2 (7 bases). V was pared by 6 bases and J by 2 bases, with 14 bases between. In germline, CDR1 is MNHEY, CDR2 SMNVEV (reference sequence). This CDR3 is 15 amino acids long. In DNA form, the CDR3 reads TGTGCCAGCAGCCTATCGGGGGGCACCTACAATGAGCAGTTCTTC. The encoded protein is CASSLSGGTYNEQFF.

The chain carries TRBV27 and TRBJ2-3; no definite D call. Germline V lookup: CDR1 MNHEY, CDR2 SMNVEV (reference sequence). V was cut by 3 bases and J by 1 base, with 11 bases left in between. The CDR3 loop spans 15 amino acids. CDR3 sequence reads: CASSFSVFGTDTQYF. CDR3 sequence (DNA): TGTGCCAGCAGTTTCTCAGTTTTCGGCACAGATACGCAGTATTTT.

The chain is built from TRBV7-6 and TRBJ2-1; D possibly matches TRBD1 or TRBD2 (5 bases each). The germline gives CDR1 SGHVS, CDR2 FNYEAQ. CDR3 length: 12 amino acids. V was shortened by 5 bases and J by 8 bases, with 10 bases between the two germline ends. The CDR3 coding sequence is TGTGCCAGCAGCCCGGGGACCCATGAGCAGTTCTTC. This encodes CASSPGTHEQFF.

J is TRBJ2-1 and V is TRBV29-1; a possible D gene is TRBD2 (7 bases). The CDR3 is made up of 13 amino acids. The ends were cut back, 7 bases at V and 9 bases at J, with 19 bases in the middle. The germline gives CDR1 SQVTM, CDR2 ANQGSEA. The CDR3 protein is CSGKSGGWGEQFF. The CDR3, as DNA: TGCAGCGGAAAATCGGGGGGCTGGGGTGAGCAGTTCTTC.

V and J are TRBV9 and TRBJ1-4; the D is unclear. The CDR3 covers 16 residues. Trimming cost V 0 bases and J 6 bases, with 15 bases left between them. Germline assignment: CDR1 SGDLS and CDR2 YYNGEE. The CDR3 loop reads CASSVGQSPGDEKLFF. The CDR3, as DNA: TGTGCCAGCAGCGTAGGGCAATCCCCCGGTGATGAAAAACTGTTTTTT.

The rearrangement joins TRBV5-1 to TRBJ2-7, with a tentative D call TRBD1 (5 bases). The germline V and J ends were trimmed by 4 bases and 5 bases, with 19 bases remaining between them. The length of the CDR3 is 15 residues. Germline-derived CDR1 and CDR2 are SGHRS and YFSETQ. The DNA for the CDR3 is TGCGCCAGCAGCCCTCGGACCTCAGGGATCGACGAGCAGTACTTC. Protein sequence: CASSPRTSGIDEQYF.

The chain has TRBV4-1 and TRBJ1-5; D unclear. The CDR3 length is 15 residues. Germline V CDR1 and CDR2: MGHRA, YSYEKL. Trimming left V 1 base short and J 0 bases short, with 7 bases between. This CDR3 is CASSQAATSNQPQHF. CDR3 DNA sequence: TGCGCCAGCAGCCAAGCGGCGACTAGCAATCAGCCCCAGCATTTT.

The DNA for the CDR3 is TGTGCCAGCAGCCACGCTAGAGTTGAGCAGTTCTTC. Residues: CASSHARVEQFF. V usage is TRBV3-1 and J usage is TRBJ2-1, with D hard to call. Trimming pared 3 bases from V and 9 bases from J, leaving 9 bases between. The CDR3 has 12 residues. In germline, CDR1 is LGHDT, CDR2 YNNKEL (reference sequence).

The CDR3 nucleotides are TGTGCCAGCAGTCCTGCCAAGACCTACGAGCAGTACTTC. It codes for CASSPAKTYEQYF. The chain has TRBV11-2 and TRBJ2-7; no definite D call. V was trimmed by 6 bases and J by 2 bases, leaving 11 bases between them. The CDR3 runs 13 residues. Germline CDR1 and CDR2: SGHAT and FQNNGV.